The 26 T cell receptor beta chains below come from one sample, sequenced in a study of T cell responses to AZD1222 COVID-19 vaccine. Only in-frame clones appear in the TCRdb table, and some are missing; sequencing was by immunoSEQ multiplex PCR. The sample contains some 200,000 clones, approximately 90% of which appear only once. The sample here was peripheral blood, taken on day 0 of AZD1222 vaccination. These receptors came from an adult in good health.

The CDR3 sequence: CASSFGTSGRVTDTQYF. As DNA, the CDR3 is TGTGCCAGCAGCTTTGGTACTAGCGGGAGGGTCACAGATACGCAGTATTTT. The rearrangement uses TRBV5-6 and TRBJ2-3, with 13 positions matching TRBD2. Germline V gives CDR1 SGHDT, CDR2 YYEEEE. V was clipped by 2 bases and J by 2 bases; unmatched bases: 5. The CDR3 is 17 residues long.

This rearrangement joins TRBV10-3 to TRBJ2-1; tentatively, D is TRBD2 (5 bases). In germline, CDR1 is ENHRY, CDR2 SYGVKD. With 4 bases removed from V and 6 bases from J, the gap between germline ends came to 10 bases. The CDR3 spans 13 residues. As DNA, the CDR3 is TGTGCCATCAGTGGGAGCGGACGCAATGAGCAGTTCTTC. Translated: CAISGSGRNEQFF.

CDR3: CASSPGLAGDYNNEQFF. The CDR3 DNA is TGTGCCAGCAGCCCGGGACTAGCGGGAGATTACAACAATGAGCAGTTCTTC. V usage is TRBV13 and J usage is TRBJ2-1, with TRBD2 matching 14 bases. CDR1 and CDR2 (germline): PRHDT, FYEKMQ (reference sequence). The CDR3 has 17 residues. V dropped 5 bases and J dropped 5; count of bases not matched to a gene: 8. Looking up the rest from reference TRBV13 and TRBJ2-1 gives the full variable domain: AAGVIQSPRHLIKEKRETATLKCYPIPRHDTVYWYQQGPGQDPQFLISFYEKMQSDKGSIPDRFSAQQFSDYHSELNMSSLELGDSALYFCASSPGLAGDYNNEQFFGPGTRLTVL.

The chain couples TRBV20-1 to TRBJ1-1; D remains unclear. The CDR3 totals 14 residues. V shed 3 bases and J shed 3 bases, with 14 bases lying between them. Germline loops: CDR1 DFQATT, CDR2 SNEGSKA (reference sequence). This CDR3 reads CSASIPGIYTEAFF. Written as DNA, the CDR3 is TGCAGTGCTAGTATCCCGGGGATTTACACTGAAGCTTTCTTT.

This chain joins TRBV7-2 and TRBJ2-7, with 8 bases identical to TRBD2. From germline, CDR1 is SGHTA and CDR2 FQGNSA. This CDR3 is built from 14 residues. Unmatched junction bases numbered 5, after V lost 5 bases and J lost 2 bases. CDR3 in amino acids: CASSISGVTYEQYF. The CDR3 DNA reads TGTGCCAGCAGCATTAGCGGGGTAACCTACGAGCAGTACTTC.

The chain uses TRBV5-1 and TRBJ2-6, with 9 bases aligning to TRBD1. From germline, CDR1 is SGHRS and CDR2 YFSETQ. CDR3 length equals 20 residues. Germline trimming cut 0 bases from V and 0 bases from J; bases unmatched to any gene: 10. The DNA of the CDR3 is TGCGCCAGCAGCTTGGAGGGGCGGGACAGGGACCCCTCTGGGGCCAACGTCCTGACTTTC. It specifies CASSLEGRDRDPSGANVLTF.

The V gene is TRBV2, the J gene TRBJ2-7; D remains unclear. Germline CDR1 reads SNHLY; CDR2 reads FYNNEI. The CDR3 is 13 residues long. V shed 2 bases and J shed 3 bases, with 8 bases lying between them. The CDR3 loop reads CASSEMGGYEQYF. Written as DNA, the CDR3 is TGTGCCAGCAGTGAAATGGGCGGCTACGAGCAGTACTTC.

This rearrangement joins TRBV3-1 (or the pseudogene TRBV3-2) to TRBJ2-3, with D unclear. V was trimmed by 4 bases and J by 5 bases, leaving 7 bases between them. Germline V gene data show CDR1 as LGHDT and CDR2 as YNNKEL (reference sequence). The CDR3 loop spans 12 amino acids. Written as DNA, the CDR3 is TGTGCCAGCAGCCCCCTGGGAGATACGCAGTATTTT. This encodes CASSPLGDTQYF.

The gene calls are TRBV7-9 and TRBJ2-1; D remains unclear. Trimming removed 3 bases from V and 7 bases from J, with 16 bases in between. Germline loops: CDR1 SEHNR, CDR2 FQNEAQ (reference sequence). This CDR3 spans 15 amino acids. CDR3: CASSFRTTDQNEQFF. As DNA, the CDR3 is TGTGCCAGCAGCTTCCGGACGACGGATCAGAATGAGCAGTTCTTC.

The V call is TRBV5-6, the J call TRBJ2-7; D may be TRBD2 (6 bases). CDR1 and CDR2 (germline): SGHDT, YYEEEE. The ends were cut back, 4 bases at V and 3 bases at J, with 11 bases in the middle. The CDR3 sequence is 13 residues long. Here the CDR3 DNA reads TGTGCCAGCAGCGGGAGGACATACTACGAGCAGTACTTC. Translating gives CASSGRTYYEQYF.

The J gene is TRBJ2-2, the V gene TRBV7-3; D not certain. With 3 bases removed from V and 1 base from J, the gap between germline ends came to 6 bases. Germline loops: CDR1 SGHTA, CDR2 FQGTGA. This CDR3 is 14 amino acids long. The CDR3 nucleotides read TGTGCCAGCAGCTTGGGGATGAACACCGGGGAGCTGTTTTTT. Protein: CASSLGMNTGELFF.

This clone was counted between two and nine times. The V and J genes are TRBV28 and TRBJ1-1, with D uncertain. V was shortened by 4 bases and J by 0 bases, with 12 bases between the two germline ends. CDR1 and CDR2 (germline): MDHEN, SYDVKM. CDR3 size: 15 residues. The CDR3, as DNA: TGTGCCAGCAGTTCCTACCGCTCAATGAACACTGAAGCTTTCTTT. As protein: CASSSYRSMNTEAFF.

In its sample, this clone was seen a few times. The chain employs TRBV21-1 and TRBJ2-1; the table's D gene call, TRBD1, was not cross checked with the DNA. TRBV21-1 is a documented pseudogene. The CDR3 runs 16 residues. The CDR3 spells CASSKARDRGYNEQFF. The CDR3 bases are TGTGCCAGCAGCAAAGCCCGGGACAGGGGATACAATGAGCAGTTCTTC.

The chain has TRBV6-1 and TRBJ2-7; D unclear. This CDR3 has 13 amino acids. Trimming pared 3 bases from V and 3 bases from J, leaving 9 bases between. The germline gives CDR1 MNHNS, CDR2 SASEGT. The CDR3 is CASSDGPNYEQYF. CDR3 sequence (DNA): TGTGCCAGCAGTGATGGACCTAACTACGAGCAGTACTTC.

The genes are TRBV5-1 and TRBJ2-2, with TRBD2 as a possible D gene (5 bases). The CDR3 is 15 amino acids. V lost 9 bases, J lost 1 base, and 16 bases lay in between. Germline values: CDR1 SGHRS, CDR2 YFSETQ. CDR3 sequence (DNA): TGCGCCACCCTCGGTGAGCGGCTGAACACCGGGGAGCTGTTTTTT. This sequence encodes CATLGERLNTGELFF.

V is TRBV5-6 and J is TRBJ1-3, with a tentative D call TRBD1 (6 bases). The germline gives CDR1 SGHDT, CDR2 YYEEEE. This CDR3 is built from 18 residues. V lost 2 bases and J 3 bases, leaving 21 bases between the germline ends. This CDR3 reads CASSFFGGGSPLGNTIYF. The CDR3 region has the DNA TGTGCCAGCAGCTTTTTTGGGGGCGGCAGTCCTCTTGGAAACACCATATATTTT. The variable domain in full, completed from reference TRBV5-6 and TRBJ1-3, reads DAGVTQSPTHLIKTRGQQVTLRCSPKSGHDTVSWYQQALGQGPQFIFQYYEEEERQRGNFPDRFSGHQFPNYSSELNVNALLLGDSALYLCASSFFGGGSPLGNTIYFGEGSWLTVV.

This clone was counted once. The chain joins TRBV20-1 to TRBJ1-2; TRBD1 matches 9 bases. Germline CDR1 is DFQATT and CDR2 is SNEGSKA (reference sequence). CDR3 length equals 14 residues. The V segment lost 3 bases and the J segment 6 bases; nucleotides outside the gene matches: 8. CDR3 in amino acids: CSASRDRDRHGYTF. CDR3 nucleotide sequence: TGCAGTGCTAGTCGGGACAGGGATCGTCATGGCTACACCTTC.

The genes are TRBV21-1 and TRBJ2-7. TRBV21-1 has pseudogene status. CDR3 length: 13 amino acids. In DNA form, the CDR3 reads TGTGCCAGCAGCAAAGGTCTCGAGGGGGAGCAGTACTTC. It specifies CASSKGLEGEQYF.

The chain employs TRBV28 and TRBJ2-7; 9 nucleotides align to TRBD1. This CDR3 has 14 residues. The V and J ends lost 8 bases and 1 base, in that order; junction bases with no gene match: 6. Germline V gene lookup returns CDR1 MDHEN and CDR2 SYDVKM. The CDR3 protein is CASLRDRVSYEQYF. The CDR3 DNA sequence: TGTGCCAGCTTACGGGACAGGGTTTCCTACGAGCAGTACTTC.

As to this clone: The DNA is left out, because the CDR3 cannot be placed on it with certainty; the CDR3 is given as TCRdb lists it. V and J are TRBV7-2 and TRBJ1-1. CDR1 is SGHTA and CDR2 is FQGNSA in the germline V gene. From its first to its last residue, the CDR3 has 15 amino acids. CDR3 region: CASSLGWGWGAPAFF.

The chain joins TRBV3-1 (or the pseudogene TRBV3-2) to TRBJ2-6; TRBD2 agrees at 8 bases. CDR3 length equals 15 residues. J was trimmed by 0 bases and V by 7 bases; bases with no gene match: 2. Per the germline V gene, CDR1 is LGHDT and CDR2 is YNNKEL (reference sequence). The CDR3 loop is CASKRGPSGANVLTF. The CDR3 nucleotides read TGTGCCAGCAAGCGGGGGCCCTCTGGGGCCAACGTCCTGACTTTC.

The rearrangement uses TRBV9 and TRBJ1-2, with TRBD1 matching 11 bases. V shed 4 bases, J shed 8 bases, and the junction held 7 bases outside the gene matches. CDR1 is SGDLS and CDR2 is YYNGEE in the germline V gene. This CDR3 spans 14 amino acids. The CDR3 DNA reads as TGTGCCAGCAGCCTCGGACAGGGGGCACAGGGCTACACCTTC. It encodes CASSLGQGAQGYTF.

The chain employs TRBV9 and TRBJ2-7; D not certain. The CDR3 has 14 residues. V was clipped by 4 bases and J by 0 bases, with 11 bases between them. Germline-derived CDR1 and CDR2 are SGDLS and YYNGEE. CDR3 residues: CASSLSTSSYEQYF. The DNA of the CDR3 is TGTGCCAGCAGCCTCTCGACAAGCTCCTACGAGCAGTACTTC.

The chain carries TRBV13 and TRBJ1-1, with unresolved D. The germline V and J ends were trimmed by 0 bases and 3 bases, with 2 bases remaining between them. Per the germline V gene, CDR1 is PRHDT and CDR2 is FYEKMQ (reference sequence). The CDR3 has 12 amino acids. CDR3 in DNA: TGTGCCAGCAGCTTAGGTTACACTGAAGCTTTCTTT. Encoded protein: CASSLGYTEAFF.

V is TRBV11-3 and J is TRBJ2-3, with D perhaps matching TRBD2 (7 bases). The CDR3 sequence is 16 residues long. The germline V and J ends were trimmed by 5 bases and 6 bases, with 21 bases remaining between them. From germline, CDR1 is SGHNT and CDR2 YENEEA. The CDR3 spells CASSPRGGGSLDTQYF. In nucleotides, the CDR3 is TGTGCCAGCAGCCCCCGTGGGGGCGGGAGTCTGGATACGCAGTATTTT. The variable domain in full, with the rest retrieved from reference TRBV11-3 and TRBJ2-3, is EAGVVQSPRYKIIEKKQPVAFWCNPISGHNTLYWYLQNLGQGPELLIRYENEEAVDDSQLPKDRFSAERLKGVDSTLKIQPAELGDSAVYLCASSPRGGGSLDTQYFGPGTRLTVL.

The J gene is TRBJ2-7, the V gene TRBV27; D perhaps matches TRBD1 (5 bases). The CDR3 has 19 amino acids. The V end lost 0 bases, the J end lost 3 bases, and 24 bases lay between the germline ends. The germline V gene encodes CDR1 MNHEY and CDR2 SMNVEV (reference sequence). CDR3 nucleotide sequence: TGTGCCAGCAGTTTATCGGTCGTAGGAGCAGGGTCCGAAAACTACGAGCAGTACTTC. Translation gives CASSLSVVGAGSENYEQYF.